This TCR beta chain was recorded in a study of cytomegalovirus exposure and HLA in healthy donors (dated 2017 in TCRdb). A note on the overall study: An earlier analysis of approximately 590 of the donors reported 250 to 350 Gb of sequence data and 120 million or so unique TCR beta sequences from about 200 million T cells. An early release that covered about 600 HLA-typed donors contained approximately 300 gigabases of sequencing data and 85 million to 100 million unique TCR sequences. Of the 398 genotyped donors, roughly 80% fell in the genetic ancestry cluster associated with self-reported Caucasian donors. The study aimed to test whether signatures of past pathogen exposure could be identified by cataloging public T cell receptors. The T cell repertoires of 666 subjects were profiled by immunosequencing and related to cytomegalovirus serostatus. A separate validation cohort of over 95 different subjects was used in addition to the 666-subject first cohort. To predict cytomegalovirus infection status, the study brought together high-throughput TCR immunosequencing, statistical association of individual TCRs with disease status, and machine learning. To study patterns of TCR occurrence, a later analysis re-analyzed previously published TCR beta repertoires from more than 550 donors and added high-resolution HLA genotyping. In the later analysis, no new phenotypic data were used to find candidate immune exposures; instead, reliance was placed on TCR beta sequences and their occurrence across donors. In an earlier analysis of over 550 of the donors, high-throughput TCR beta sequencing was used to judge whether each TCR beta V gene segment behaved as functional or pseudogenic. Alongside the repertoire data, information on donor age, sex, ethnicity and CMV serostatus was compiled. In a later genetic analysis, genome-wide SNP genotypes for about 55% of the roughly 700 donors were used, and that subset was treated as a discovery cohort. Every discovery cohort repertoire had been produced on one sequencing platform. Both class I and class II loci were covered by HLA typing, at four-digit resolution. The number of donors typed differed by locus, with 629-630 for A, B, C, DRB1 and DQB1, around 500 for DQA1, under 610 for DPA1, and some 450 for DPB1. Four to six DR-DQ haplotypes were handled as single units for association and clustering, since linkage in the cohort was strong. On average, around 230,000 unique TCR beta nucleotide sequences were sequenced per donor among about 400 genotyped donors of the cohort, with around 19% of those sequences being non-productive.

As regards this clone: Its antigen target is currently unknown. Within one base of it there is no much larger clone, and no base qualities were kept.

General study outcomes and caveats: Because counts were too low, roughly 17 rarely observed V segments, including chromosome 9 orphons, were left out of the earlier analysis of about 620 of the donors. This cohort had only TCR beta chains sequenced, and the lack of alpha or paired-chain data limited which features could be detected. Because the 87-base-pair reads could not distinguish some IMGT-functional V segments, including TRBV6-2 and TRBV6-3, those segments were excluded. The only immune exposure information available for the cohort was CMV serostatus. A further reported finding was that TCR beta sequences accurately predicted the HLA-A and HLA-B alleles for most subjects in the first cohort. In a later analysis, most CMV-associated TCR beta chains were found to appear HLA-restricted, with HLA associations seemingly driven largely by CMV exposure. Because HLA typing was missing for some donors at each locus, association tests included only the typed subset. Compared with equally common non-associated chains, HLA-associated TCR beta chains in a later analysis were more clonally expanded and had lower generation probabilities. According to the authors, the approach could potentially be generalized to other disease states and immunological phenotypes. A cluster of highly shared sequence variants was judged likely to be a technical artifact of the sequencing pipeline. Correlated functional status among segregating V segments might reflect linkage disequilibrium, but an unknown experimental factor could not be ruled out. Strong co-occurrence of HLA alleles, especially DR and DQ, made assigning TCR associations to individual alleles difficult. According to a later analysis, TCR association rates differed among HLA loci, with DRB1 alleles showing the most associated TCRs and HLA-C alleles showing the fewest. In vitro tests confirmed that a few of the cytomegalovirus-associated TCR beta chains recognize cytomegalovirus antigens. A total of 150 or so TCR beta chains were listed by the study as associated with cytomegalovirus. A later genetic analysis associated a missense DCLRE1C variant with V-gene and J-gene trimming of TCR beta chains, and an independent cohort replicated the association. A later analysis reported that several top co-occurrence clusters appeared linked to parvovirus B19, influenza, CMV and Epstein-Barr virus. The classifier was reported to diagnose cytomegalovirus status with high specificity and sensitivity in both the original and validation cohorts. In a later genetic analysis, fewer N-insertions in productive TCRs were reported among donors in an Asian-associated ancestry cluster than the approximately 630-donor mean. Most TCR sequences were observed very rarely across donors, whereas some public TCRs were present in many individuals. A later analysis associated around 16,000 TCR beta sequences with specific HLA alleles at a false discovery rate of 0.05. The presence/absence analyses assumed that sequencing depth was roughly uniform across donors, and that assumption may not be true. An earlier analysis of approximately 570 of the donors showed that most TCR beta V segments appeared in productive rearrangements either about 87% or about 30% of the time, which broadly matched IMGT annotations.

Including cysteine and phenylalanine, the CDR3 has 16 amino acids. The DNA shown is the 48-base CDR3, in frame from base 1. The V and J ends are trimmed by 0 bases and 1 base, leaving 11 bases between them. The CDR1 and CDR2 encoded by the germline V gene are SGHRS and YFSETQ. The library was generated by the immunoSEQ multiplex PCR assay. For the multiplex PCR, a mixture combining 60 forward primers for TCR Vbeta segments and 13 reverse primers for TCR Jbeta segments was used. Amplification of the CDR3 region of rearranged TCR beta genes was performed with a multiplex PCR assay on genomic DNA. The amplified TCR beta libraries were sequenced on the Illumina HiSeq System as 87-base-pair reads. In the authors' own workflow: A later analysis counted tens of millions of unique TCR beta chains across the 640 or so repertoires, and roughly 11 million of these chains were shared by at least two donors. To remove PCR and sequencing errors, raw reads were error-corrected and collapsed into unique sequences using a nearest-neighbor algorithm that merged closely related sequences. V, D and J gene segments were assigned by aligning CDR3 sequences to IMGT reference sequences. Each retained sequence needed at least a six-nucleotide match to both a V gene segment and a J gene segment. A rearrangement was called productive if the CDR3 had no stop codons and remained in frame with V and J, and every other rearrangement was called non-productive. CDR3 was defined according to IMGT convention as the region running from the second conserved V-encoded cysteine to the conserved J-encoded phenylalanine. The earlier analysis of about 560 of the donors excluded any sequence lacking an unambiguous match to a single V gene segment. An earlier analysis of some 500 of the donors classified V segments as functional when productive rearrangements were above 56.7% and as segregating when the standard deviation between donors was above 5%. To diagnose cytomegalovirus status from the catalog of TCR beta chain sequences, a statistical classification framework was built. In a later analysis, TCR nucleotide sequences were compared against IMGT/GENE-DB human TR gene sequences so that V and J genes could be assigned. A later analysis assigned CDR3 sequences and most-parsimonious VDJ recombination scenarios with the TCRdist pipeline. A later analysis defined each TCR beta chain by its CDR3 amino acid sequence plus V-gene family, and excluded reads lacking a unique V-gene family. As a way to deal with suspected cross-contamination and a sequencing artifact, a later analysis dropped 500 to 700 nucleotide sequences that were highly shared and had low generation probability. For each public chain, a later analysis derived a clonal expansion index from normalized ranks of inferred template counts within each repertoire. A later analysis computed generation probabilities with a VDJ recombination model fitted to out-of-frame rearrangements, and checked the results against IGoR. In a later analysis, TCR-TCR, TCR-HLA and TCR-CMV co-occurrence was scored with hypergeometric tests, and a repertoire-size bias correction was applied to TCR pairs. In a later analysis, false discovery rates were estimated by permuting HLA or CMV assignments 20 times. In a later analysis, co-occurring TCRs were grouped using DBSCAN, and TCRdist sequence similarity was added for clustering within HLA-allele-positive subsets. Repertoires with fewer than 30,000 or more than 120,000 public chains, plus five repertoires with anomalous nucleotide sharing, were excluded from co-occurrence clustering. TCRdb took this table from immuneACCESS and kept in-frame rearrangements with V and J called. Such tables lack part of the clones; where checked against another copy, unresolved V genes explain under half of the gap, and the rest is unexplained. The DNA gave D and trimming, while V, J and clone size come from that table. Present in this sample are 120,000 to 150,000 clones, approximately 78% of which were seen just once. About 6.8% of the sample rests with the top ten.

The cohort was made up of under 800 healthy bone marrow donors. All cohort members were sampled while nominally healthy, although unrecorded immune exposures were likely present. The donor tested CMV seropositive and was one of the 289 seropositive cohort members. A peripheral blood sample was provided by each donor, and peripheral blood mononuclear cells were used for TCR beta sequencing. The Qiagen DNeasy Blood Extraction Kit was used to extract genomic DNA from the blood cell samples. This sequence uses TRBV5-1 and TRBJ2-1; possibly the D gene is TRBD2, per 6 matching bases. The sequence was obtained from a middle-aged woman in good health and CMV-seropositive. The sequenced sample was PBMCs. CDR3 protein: CASSLDVGGSYNEQFF. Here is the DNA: TGCGCCAGCAGCTTGGATGTCGGGGGTTCCTACAATGAGCAGTTCTTC.